The clone carrying this TCR beta chain has a handful of counts. The data originate from a study of T cells after yellow fever vaccination. CDR1 and CDR2 (germline): SEHNR, FQNEAQ (reference sequence). The CDR3 runs to 16 residues. V trimming: 3 bases; J trimming: 8 bases; junction bases outside the gene matches: 6. TCRdb reprocessed the 5' RACE reads via MiXCR and lists one record per CDR3 protein. The sample comprises around 600,000 distinct CDR3 sequences, roughly 12% of which are singletons, and more than 13% rests with the top ten. The chain is built from TRBV7-9 and TRBJ2-4; 14 nucleotides match TRBD2. The TCR originated in a man aged 25-45 years who received the YFV17D yellow fever vaccine. Sequenced material: PBMCs, taken on the day of the yellow fever booster vaccination. In DNA, the CDR3 is TGTGCCAGCAGCTTCGGGACTAGCGGGAGTGAATACATTCAGTACTTC. It is translated as CASSFGTSGSEYIQYF. Together with reference TRBV7-9 and TRBJ2-4, the CDR3 gives the full variable domain: DTGVSQNPRHKITKRGQNVTFRCDPISEHNRLYWYRQTLGQGPEFLTYFQNEAQLEKSRLLSDRFSAERPKGSFSTLEIQRTEQGDSAMYLCASSFGTSGSEYIQYFGAGTRLSVL.